The T cell receptor (beta chain) under discussion was sequenced for a study of blood T cell repertoires in COVID-19. The wider study: There were acute and convalescent COVID-19 samples, and they came from the United States, Italy and Spain. In each case, the material was cDNA or gDNA derived from T cells, B-cell-depleted T cells, or PBMCs.

CDR3 size: 15 residues. Germline V gene lookup returns CDR1 SEHNR and CDR2 FQNEAQ (reference sequence). J gave up 5 bases and V 5 bases, and 9 bases lay outside the gene matches. Authors' analysis steps: Quantification of nucleated cells was approximated via reference gene primer amplification. The data were produced by immunoSEQ multiplex PCR, yet TCRdb's version contains in-frame clones alone and is incomplete. V and J calls plus clone size are reproduced from that table; the DNA served to infer D and trimming. The sample carries over 300,000 clones, approximately 88% recorded once. Sequenced: peripheral blood. The receptor comes from a man in his forties with acute or convalescent COVID-19. J is TRBJ1-2 and V is TRBV7-9; TRBD1 matches at 9 bases. The CDR3 sequence is CASSLRRDRVYGYTF. The CDR3 DNA reads as TGTGCCAGCAGCCTACGCCGGGACAGGGTTTATGGCTACACCTTC.